The rows below give T cell receptor beta chains drawn from one sample of a study of blood T cell repertoires in COVID-19. Here immunoSEQ multiplex PCR was the method, and the copy in TCRdb shows in-frame clones only, minus some. Of 89,000 or so clones listed, 85% are singletons. Sequenced input: peripheral blood. These TCRs come from a man older than 75 with acute or convalescent COVID-19. The conserved cysteine and the conserved F or W are not part of the CDR3 here. Each record gives: clone size, V gene, D gene, CDR3 protein. A D gene is named only where the DNA matches it firmly. Some rows have no size entry. The others give once, few or many, or a class for an expanded clone.

abundance: -; v_gene: TRBV3-1/TRBV3-2; d_gene: -; CDR3aa: ASSQGQNYGYT
abundance: -; v_gene: TRBV7-6; d_gene: -; CDR3aa: ASSLAPRASTGELF
abundance: -; v_gene: TRBV11-2; d_gene: -; CDR3aa: ASSLSGSVYEQY
abundance: -; v_gene: TRBV6-2/TRBV6-3; d_gene: -; CDR3aa: ASSSPGGGQPQH
abundance: -; v_gene: TRBV19; d_gene: -; CDR3aa: ASSATGTGANVLT
abundance: -; v_gene: TRBV4-2; d_gene: TRBD1; CDR3aa: ASSQDNTGGSEWMNTEAF
abundance: few; v_gene: TRBV4-1; d_gene: -; CDR3aa: ASSQPHKGVYEQY
abundance: -; v_gene: TRBV6-5; d_gene: -; CDR3aa: ASSYSQVSGANVLT
abundance: -; v_gene: TRBV2; d_gene: -; CDR3aa: ASSLKGANTEAF
abundance: once; v_gene: TRBV19; d_gene: TRBD1; CDR3aa: ASRTPGGNYGYT
abundance: -; v_gene: TRBV2; d_gene: -; CDR3aa: ASRSGGNEKLF
abundance: -; v_gene: TRBV6-2/TRBV6-3; d_gene: -; CDR3aa: ASSLPSAFSSYEQY
abundance: -; v_gene: TRBV12-3/TRBV12-4; d_gene: -; CDR3aa: ASSGVSGEKLF
abundance: -; v_gene: TRBV25-1; d_gene: -; CDR3aa: ASSARFGEVLSPLH
abundance: -; v_gene: TRBV29-1; d_gene: -; CDR3aa: GGENTEAF
abundance: -; v_gene: TRBV19; d_gene: -; CDR3aa: ASSDPPGLANEKLF
abundance: once; v_gene: TRBV6-5; d_gene: TRBD1; CDR3aa: ASSSRQGASYNEQF